The rows below give T cell receptor beta chains drawn from one sample of a study of blood T cell repertoires in COVID-19. Profiled with immunoSEQ multiplex PCR; TCRdb holds only in-frame clones, not every one. The table lists a few hundred thousand clones, about 87% of them singletons. Sequencing used peripheral blood. The receptors stem from a woman in her thirties with COVID-19, enrolled during active disease. Each CDR3 is given with its conserved first and last residue. A D gene is named only where the DNA matches it firmly. A clone size is listed for some rows: how often the clone was seen (once, few, many), or a class if it is expanded.

TRBJ2-2	TRBV9	TRBD2	-	TGTGCCAGCAGGGATAGCGGGGGCGGGGAGCTGTTTTTT	CASRDSGGGELFF
TRBJ1-2	TRBV6-2/TRBV6-3	-	-	TGTGCCAGCAGTTACAGGCCAGCGGATGGTGGCTACACCTTC	CASSYRPADGGYTF
TRBJ2-6	TRBV27	-	-	TGTGCCAGCAGTCCGATATCGGGGGTAGGGTCTGGGGCCAACGTCCTGACTTTC	CASSPISGVGSGANVLTF
TRBJ1-3	TRBV6-1	-	-	TGTGCCAGCAGTGAAGTAGCAGGGGAATCTGGAAACACCATATATTTT	CASSEVAGESGNTIYF
TRBJ2-3	TRBV9	-	-	TGTGCCAGCAGCCCACGGTTGGGGCTAGATTACGGTACGCAGTATTTT	CASSPRLGLDYGTQYF
TRBJ1-1	TRBV27	-	-	TGTGCCAGCAGTTTGAGCGGCGGGGGCACTGAAGCTTTCTTT	CASSLSGGGTEAFF
TRBJ1-3	TRBV5-1	-	-	TGCGCCAGCAGCTTGGACAGCTCTGGAAACACCATATATTTT	CASSLDSSGNTIYF
TRBJ2-2	TRBV18	TRBD2	once	TGTGCCAGCTCACACCTAAGCGGGTCTAGCGGTTACACCGGGGAGCTGTTTTTT	CASSHLSGSSGYTGELFF
TRBJ2-3	TRBV5-1	TRBD2	once	TGCGCCAGCAGCTTGAATCCAGCGGGGCCCACAGATACGCAGTATTTT	CASSLNPAGPTDTQYF
TRBJ2-2	TRBV7-9	-	-	TGTGCCAGCAGCTCGGGGACCGGGGAGCTGTTTTTT	CASSSGTGELFF
TRBJ1-3	TRBV12-5	TRBD1	once	TGTGCTAGTGGTTTGCCCGGGACAGGGGCTGGAAACACCATATATTTT	CASGLPGTGAGNTIYF
TRBJ2-7	TRBV12-5	TRBD1	-	TGTGCTAGTGCCTCCTCGACAGGGCGAGGCGAGCAGTACTTC	CASASSTGRGEQYF
TRBJ1-3	TRBV4-2	-	-	TGTGCCAGCAGCCAAGCCTCAGGGAACTCTGGAAACACCATATATTTT	CASSQASGNSGNTIYF
TRBJ2-3	TRBV4-2	TRBD2	-	TGTGCCAGCAGAAGCGGGGGGGCGCAAGATACGCAGTATTTT	CASRSGGAQDTQYF
TRBJ2-2	TRBV11-2	TRBD1	-	TGTGCCAGCAGCAAAGGGACAGCGAACACCGGGGAGCTGTTTTTT	CASSKGTANTGELFF
TRBJ2-1	TRBV4-1	-	-	TGCGCCAGCAGCCCAACTGGGAGGGGGTCCTACAATGAGCAGTTCTTC	CASSPTGRGSYNEQFF
TRBJ2-1	TRBV19	TRBD1	-	TGTGCCAGTAGTGGGTGGACAGGGGGCGCTGACAATGAGCAGTTCTTC	CASSGWTGGADNEQFF
TRBJ1-4	TRBV13	-	-	TGTGCCAGCAGCTTAGGCCGGGTGGGTGAAAAACTGTTTTTT	CASSLGRVGEKLFF